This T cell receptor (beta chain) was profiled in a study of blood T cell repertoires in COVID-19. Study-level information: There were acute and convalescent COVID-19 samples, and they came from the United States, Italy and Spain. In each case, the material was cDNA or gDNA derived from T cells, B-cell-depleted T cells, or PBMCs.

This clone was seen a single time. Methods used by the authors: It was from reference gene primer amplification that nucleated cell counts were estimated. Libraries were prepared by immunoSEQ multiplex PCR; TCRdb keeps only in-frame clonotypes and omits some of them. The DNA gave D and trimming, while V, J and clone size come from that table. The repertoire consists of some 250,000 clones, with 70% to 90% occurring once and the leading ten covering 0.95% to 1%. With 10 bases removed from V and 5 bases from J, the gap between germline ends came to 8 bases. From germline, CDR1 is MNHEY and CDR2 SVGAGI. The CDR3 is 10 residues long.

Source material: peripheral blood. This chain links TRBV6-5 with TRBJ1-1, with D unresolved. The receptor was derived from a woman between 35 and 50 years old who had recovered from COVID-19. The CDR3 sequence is CATGWTEAFF. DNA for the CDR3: TGTGCCACCGGGTGGACTGAAGCTTTCTTT.